What follows is one TCR beta chain and its context. The data were obtained in a study of blood T cell repertoires in COVID-19. At the level of the study: There were acute and convalescent COVID-19 samples, and they came from the United States, Italy and Spain. T cells, B-cell-depleted T cells, or PBMCs provided the cDNA or gDNA that served as material.

The CDR3 has 13 residues. Trimming took off 4 bases at V and 3 bases at J, with 12 bases between the two ends. The V gene's germline CDR1 is SQVTM and CDR2 ANQGSEA. How the authors handled the data: By means of reference gene primer amplification, nucleated cell counts were estimated. Here immunoSEQ multiplex PCR was the method, and the copy in TCRdb shows in-frame clones only, minus some. That table furnishes V, J and clone size, whereas the DNA furnished D and trimming. Among about 68,000 clones listed, approximately 88% were seen once. Material for sequencing was peripheral blood. This sequence was found in a man in his fifties with active COVID-19. The chain couples TRBV29-1 to TRBJ1-1; no firm D call. In nucleotides, the CDR3 is TGCAGCGTTGTATCCCCCGGGGACACTGAAGCTTTCTTT. Its translation is CSVVSPGDTEAFF.